This TCR beta chain stems from a study of T cell responses to AZD1222 COVID-19 vaccine. Study-wide findings and caveats: Reportedly, close to half of spike-specific TCRs are directed against unmutated variant regions.

The ends lost 3 bases at V and 3 bases at J; junction bases unmatched: 4. The CDR3 extends over 13 amino acids. CDR1 and CDR2 (germline): DFQATT, SNEGSKA (reference sequence). Clones were sequenced by immunoSEQ multiplex PCR, and TCRdb holds only the in-frame ones, with some missing. This sample has 90,000 or so clones, with 80% to 90% found just once. With respect to this clone: The antigen is undetermined.

This TCR was sampled from an adult in good health. The source material was peripheral blood, sampled on day 0 of AZD1222 vaccination. The chain links TRBV20-1 to TRBJ2-7; 8 bases match TRBD1. The CDR3 is CSASLTGVYEQYF. CDR3 in DNA: TGCAGTGCTAGTCTGACAGGGGTCTACGAGCAGTACTTC.